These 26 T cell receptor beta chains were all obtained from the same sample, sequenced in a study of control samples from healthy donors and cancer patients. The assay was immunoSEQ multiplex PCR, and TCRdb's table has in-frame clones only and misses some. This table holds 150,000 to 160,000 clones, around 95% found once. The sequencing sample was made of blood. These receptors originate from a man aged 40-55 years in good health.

The CDR3 DNA reads as TGTGCCAGCAGCTTTGGGGACAGCTATTCACCCCTCCACTTT. This gives the protein CASSFGDSYSPLHF. V is TRBV7-9 and J is TRBJ1-6, with 7 bases aligning to TRBD1. The trim removed 3 bases at V and 8 bases at J, leaving 4 bases unmatched. CDR3 size: 14 residues. Germline lookup yields CDR1 SEHNR and CDR2 FQNEAQ (reference sequence).

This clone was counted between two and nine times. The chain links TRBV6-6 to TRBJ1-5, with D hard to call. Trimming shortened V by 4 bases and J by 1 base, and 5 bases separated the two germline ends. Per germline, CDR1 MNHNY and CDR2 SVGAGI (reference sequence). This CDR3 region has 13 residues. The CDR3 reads CASSSASNQPQHF. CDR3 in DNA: TGTGCCAGCAGTTCAGCCAGCAATCAGCCCCAGCATTTT.

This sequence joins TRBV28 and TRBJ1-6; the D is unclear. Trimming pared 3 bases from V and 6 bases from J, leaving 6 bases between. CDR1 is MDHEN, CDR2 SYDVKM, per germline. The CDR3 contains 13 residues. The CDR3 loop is CASSFLANSPLHF. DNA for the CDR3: TGTGCCAGCAGTTTTTTGGCTAATTCACCCCTCCACTTT.

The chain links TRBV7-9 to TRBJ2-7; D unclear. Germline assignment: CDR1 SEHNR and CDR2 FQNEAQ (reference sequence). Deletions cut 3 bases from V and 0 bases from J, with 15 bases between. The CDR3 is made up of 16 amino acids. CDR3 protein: CASSFQSRTFSYEQYF. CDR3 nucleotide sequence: TGTGCCAGCAGCTTCCAGAGCCGAACCTTCTCCTACGAGCAGTACTTC.

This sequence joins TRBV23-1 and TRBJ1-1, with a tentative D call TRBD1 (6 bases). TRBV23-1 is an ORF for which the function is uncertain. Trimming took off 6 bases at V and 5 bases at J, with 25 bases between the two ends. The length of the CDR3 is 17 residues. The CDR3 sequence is CASRPRGGVSRRTEAFF. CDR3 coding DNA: TGCGCCAGCAGACCCCGAGGGGGTGTATCTCGAAGGACTGAAGCTTTCTTT.

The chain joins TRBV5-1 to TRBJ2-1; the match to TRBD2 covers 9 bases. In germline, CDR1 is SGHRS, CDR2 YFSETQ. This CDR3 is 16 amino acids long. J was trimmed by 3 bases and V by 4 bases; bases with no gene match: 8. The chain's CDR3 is CASSTTASGDYNEQFF. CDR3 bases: TGCGCCAGCAGCACGACCGCTAGCGGGGACTACAATGAGCAGTTCTTC. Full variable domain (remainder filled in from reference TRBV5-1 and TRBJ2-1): KAGVTQTPRYLIKTRGQQVTLSCSPISGHRSVSWYQQTPGQGLQFLFEYFSETQRNKGNFPGRFSGRQFSNSRSEMNVSTLELGDSALYLCASSTTASGDYNEQFFGPGTRLTVL.

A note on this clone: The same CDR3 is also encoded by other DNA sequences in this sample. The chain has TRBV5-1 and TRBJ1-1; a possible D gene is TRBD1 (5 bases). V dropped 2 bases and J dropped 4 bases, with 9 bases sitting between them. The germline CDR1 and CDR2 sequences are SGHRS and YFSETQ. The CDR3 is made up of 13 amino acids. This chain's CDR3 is CASSLGAGTEAFF. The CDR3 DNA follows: TGCGCCAGCAGCTTAGGGGCCGGCACTGAAGCTTTCTTT.

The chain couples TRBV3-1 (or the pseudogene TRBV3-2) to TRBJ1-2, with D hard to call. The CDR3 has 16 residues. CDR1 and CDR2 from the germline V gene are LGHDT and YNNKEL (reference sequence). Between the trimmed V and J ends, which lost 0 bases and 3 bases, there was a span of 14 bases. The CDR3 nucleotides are TGTGCCAGCAGCCAAGATCCGGCAGAGAAAGACTATGGCTACACCTTC. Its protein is CASSQDPAEKDYGYTF.

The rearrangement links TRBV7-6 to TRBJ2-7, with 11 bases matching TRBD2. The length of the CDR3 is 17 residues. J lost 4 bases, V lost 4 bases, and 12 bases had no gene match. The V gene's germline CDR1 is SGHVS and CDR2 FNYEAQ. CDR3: CASSSLNSGGVPYEQYF. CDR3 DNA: TGTGCCAGCAGCTCCCTCAATAGCGGGGGGGTTCCTTACGAGCAGTACTTC.

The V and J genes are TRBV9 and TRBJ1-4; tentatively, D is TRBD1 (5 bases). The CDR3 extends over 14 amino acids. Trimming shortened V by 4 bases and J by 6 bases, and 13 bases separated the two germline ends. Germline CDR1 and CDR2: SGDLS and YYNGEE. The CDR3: CASSPQGLDEKLFF. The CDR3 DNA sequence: TGTGCCAGCAGCCCTCAGGGACTGGATGAAAAACTGTTTTTT.

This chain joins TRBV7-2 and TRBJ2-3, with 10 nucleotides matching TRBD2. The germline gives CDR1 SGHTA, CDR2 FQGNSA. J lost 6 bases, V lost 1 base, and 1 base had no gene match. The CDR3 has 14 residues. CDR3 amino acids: CASSLGAGGDTQYF. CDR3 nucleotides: TGTGCCAGCAGCTTAGGAGCGGGGGGGGATACGCAGTATTTT. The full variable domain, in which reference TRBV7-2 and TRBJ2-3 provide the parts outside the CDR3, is GAGVSQSPSNKVTEKGKDVELRCDPISGHTALYWYRQSLGQGLEFLIYFQGNSAPDKSGLPSDRFSAERTGGSVSTLTIQRTQQEDSAVYLCASSLGAGGDTQYFGPGTRLTVL.

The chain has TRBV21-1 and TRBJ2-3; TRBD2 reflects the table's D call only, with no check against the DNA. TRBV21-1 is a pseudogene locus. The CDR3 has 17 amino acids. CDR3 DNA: TGTGCCAGCAGCAAAGCCCCTGGACTAGCGGGGGGAGATACGCAGTATTTT. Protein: CASSKAPGLAGGDTQYF.

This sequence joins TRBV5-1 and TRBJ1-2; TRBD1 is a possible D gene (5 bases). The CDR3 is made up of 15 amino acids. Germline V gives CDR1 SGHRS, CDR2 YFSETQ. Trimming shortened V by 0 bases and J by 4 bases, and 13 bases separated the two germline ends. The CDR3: CASSLDGRATYGYTF. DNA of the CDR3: TGCGCCAGCAGCTTGGATGGCAGGGCGACCTATGGCTACACCTTC.

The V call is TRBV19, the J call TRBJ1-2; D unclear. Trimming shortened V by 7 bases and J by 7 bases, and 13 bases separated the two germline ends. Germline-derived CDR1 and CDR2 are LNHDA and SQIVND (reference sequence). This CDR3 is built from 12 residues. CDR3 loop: CASTHGVIGYTF. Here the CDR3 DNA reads TGTGCCAGTACCCACGGGGTTATTGGCTACACCTTC.

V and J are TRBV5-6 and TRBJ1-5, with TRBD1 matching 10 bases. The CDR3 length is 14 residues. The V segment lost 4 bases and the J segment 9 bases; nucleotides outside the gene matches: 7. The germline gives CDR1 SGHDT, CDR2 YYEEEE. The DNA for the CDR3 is TGTGCCAGCAGCCCAGGGACAGGGGAAAGGCCCCAGCATTTT. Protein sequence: CASSPGTGERPQHF.

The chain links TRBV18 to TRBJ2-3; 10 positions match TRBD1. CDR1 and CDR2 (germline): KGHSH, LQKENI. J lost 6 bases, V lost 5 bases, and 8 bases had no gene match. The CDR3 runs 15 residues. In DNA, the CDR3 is TGTGCCAGCTCATCACTTGGACAGGGGGGGGATACGCAGTATTTT. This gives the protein CASSSLGQGGDTQYF.

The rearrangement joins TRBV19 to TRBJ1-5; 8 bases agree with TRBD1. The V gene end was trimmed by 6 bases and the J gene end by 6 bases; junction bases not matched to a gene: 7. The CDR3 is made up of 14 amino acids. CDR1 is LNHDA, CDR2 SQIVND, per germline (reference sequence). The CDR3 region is CASRGRGQVQPQHF. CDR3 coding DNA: TGTGCCAGTAGGGGCAGGGGGCAAGTTCAGCCCCAGCATTTT.

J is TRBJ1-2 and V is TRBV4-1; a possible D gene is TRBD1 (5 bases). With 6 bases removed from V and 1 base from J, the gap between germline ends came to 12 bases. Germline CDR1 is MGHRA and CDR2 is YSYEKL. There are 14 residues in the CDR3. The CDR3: CASRQPGRNYGYTF. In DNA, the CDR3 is TGCGCCAGCAGGCAACCGGGACGTAACTATGGCTACACCTTC.

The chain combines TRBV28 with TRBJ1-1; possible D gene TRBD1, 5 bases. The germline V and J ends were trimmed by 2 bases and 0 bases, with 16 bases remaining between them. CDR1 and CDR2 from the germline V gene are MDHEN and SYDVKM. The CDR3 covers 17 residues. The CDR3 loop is CASSLEGSGAMNTEAFF. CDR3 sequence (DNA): TGTGCCAGCAGTTTAGAGGGTTCTGGGGCGATGAACACTGAAGCTTTCTTT.

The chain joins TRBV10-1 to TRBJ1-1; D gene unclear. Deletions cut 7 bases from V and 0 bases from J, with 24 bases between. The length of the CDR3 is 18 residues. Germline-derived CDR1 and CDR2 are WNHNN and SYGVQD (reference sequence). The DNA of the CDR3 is TGCGCCAGCACCGTACCTCGTAATTTTCGACAACTGAACACTGAAGCTTTCTTT. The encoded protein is CASTVPRNFRQLNTEAFF.

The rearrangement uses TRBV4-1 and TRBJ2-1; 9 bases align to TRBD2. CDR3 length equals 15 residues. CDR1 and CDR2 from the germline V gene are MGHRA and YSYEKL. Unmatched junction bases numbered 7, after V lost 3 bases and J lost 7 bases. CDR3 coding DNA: TGCGCCAGCAGCCATAGTTTAGCGGGGGTTAATGAGCAGTTCTTC. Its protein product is CASSHSLAGVNEQFF.

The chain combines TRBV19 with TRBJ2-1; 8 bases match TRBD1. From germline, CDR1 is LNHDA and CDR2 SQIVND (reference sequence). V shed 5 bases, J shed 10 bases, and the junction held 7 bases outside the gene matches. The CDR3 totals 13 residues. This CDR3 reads CASSVGTGYEQFF. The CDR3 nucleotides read TGTGCCAGTAGTGTCGGGACAGGTTACGAGCAGTTCTTC.

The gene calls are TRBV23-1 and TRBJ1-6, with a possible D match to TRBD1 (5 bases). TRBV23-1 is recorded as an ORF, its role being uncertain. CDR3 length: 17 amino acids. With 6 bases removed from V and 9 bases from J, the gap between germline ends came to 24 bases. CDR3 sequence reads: CASSHLLGEGFSSPLHF. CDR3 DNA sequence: TGCGCCAGCAGCCACCTCTTGGGGGAGGGGTTTAGTTCACCCCTCCACTTT.

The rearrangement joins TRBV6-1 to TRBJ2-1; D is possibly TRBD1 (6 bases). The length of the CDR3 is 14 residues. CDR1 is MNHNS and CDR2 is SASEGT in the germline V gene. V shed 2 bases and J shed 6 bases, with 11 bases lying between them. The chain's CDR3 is CASSEWGRGNEQFF. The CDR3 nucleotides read TGTGCCAGCAGTGAATGGGGCAGGGGCAATGAGCAGTTCTTC.

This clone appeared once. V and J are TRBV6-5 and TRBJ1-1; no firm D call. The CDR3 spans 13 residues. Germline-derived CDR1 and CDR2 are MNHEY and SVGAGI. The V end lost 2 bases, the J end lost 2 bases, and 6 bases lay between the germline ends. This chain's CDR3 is CASSYLSNTEAFF. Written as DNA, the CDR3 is TGTGCCAGCAGTTACCTGTCCAACACTGAAGCTTTCTTT.

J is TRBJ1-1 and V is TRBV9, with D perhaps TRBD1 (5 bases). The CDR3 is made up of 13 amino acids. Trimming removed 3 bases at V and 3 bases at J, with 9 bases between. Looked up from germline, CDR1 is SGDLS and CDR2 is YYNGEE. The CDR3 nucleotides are TGTGCCAGCAGCGCCCAGGGATACACTGAAGCTTTCTTT. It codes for CASSAQGYTEAFF.